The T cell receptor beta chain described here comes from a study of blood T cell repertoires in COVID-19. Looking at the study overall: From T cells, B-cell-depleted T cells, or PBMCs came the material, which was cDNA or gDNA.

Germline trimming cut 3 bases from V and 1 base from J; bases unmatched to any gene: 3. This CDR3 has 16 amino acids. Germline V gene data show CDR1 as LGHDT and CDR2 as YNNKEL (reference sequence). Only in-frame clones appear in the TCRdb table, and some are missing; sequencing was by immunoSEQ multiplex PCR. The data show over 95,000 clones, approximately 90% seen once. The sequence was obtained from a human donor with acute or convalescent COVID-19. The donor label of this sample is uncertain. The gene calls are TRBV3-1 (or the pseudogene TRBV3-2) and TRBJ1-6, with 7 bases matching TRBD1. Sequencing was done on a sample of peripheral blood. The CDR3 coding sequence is TGTGCCAGCAGCCAGTCGGGACAGTCCTATAATTCACCCCTCCACTTT. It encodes CASSQSGQSYNSPLHF.